This T cell receptor (beta chain) was obtained from a study of regulatory T cells in long-lasting Graves disease. Overall study: Positive TSH receptor antibodies alongside over 5 years of antithyroid drugs were what marked Graves' disease as persistent. Overall study results and limits: Less diverse TCR repertoires were seen in persistent Graves' patients than in newly diagnosed ones.

This clonotype was detected a few times. No antigen is known for it. In building TCR beta libraries, iRepertoire HTBI primers were used together with Arm-PCR of CDR3 regions. MiXCR, applied by TCRdb to the multiplex PCR reads, yields one record per CDR3 protein. The top ten hold roughly 40% of the sample, which has 700,000 or so distinct CDR3 sequences, 30% seen once. Per the germline V gene, CDR1 is DFQATT and CDR2 is SNEGSKA (reference sequence). The CDR3 is 13 amino acids. Trimming at V came to 4 bases and at J to 4 bases, leaving 7 bases not matched to a gene. The sample's time point: persistent/refractory GD, antithyroid drugs over 5 years with positive TRAb. RNA from PBMCs was the source of the TCR library. Peripheral blood, nine milliliters of it, was drawn into EDTA tubes.

This clonotype originated in a female donor with Graves disease. The source was peripheral blood mononuclear cells (PBMCs), collected when the disease was refractory, from a patient treated with antithyroid drugs. The J gene is TRBJ2-7, the V gene TRBV20-1; the match to TRBD2 covers 7 bases. The CDR3 DNA follows: TGCAGTGCTACAAAGGGACTATCTTACGAGCAGTACTTC. The encoded protein is CSATKGLSYEQYF.